This T cell receptor beta chain is from a study of T cell changes during pregnancy in multiple sclerosis. Trimming cost V 2 bases and J 5 bases; bases outside gene matches: 5. This CDR3 comprises 15 residues. CDR1 and CDR2 from the germline V gene are SGHTA and FQGNSA. Sequencing was performed with immunoSEQ multiplex PCR; in TCRdb, only in-frame clones are kept and a portion is missing. The sample yields approximately 89,000 clones, about 94% seen once. This sequence joins TRBV7-2 and TRBJ2-3; TRBD2 matches 9 bases. Sequenced here: peripheral blood, sampled after pregnancy. The receptor was isolated from a female donor in good health, enrolled as a control in a pregnancy study. CDR3 loop: CASSLPAGGGDTQYF. The DNA for the CDR3 is TGTGCCAGCAGCTTACCGGCGGGAGGGGGAGATACGCAGTATTTT.